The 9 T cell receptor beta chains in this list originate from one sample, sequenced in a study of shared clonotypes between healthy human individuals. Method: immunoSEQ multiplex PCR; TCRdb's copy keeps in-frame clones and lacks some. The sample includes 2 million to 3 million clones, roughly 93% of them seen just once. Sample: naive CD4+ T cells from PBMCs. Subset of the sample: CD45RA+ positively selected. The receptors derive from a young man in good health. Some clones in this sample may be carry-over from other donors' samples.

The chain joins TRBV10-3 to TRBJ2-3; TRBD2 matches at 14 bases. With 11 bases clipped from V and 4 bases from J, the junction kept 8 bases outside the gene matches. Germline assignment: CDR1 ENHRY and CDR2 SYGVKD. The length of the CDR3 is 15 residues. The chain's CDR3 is CAVSGLAGVADTQYF. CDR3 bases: TGTGCCGTCTCGGGACTAGCGGGAGTCGCAGATACGCAGTATTTT.

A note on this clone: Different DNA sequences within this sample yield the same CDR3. CDR3 protein: CASSFSLAGLSYEQYF. CDR3 bases: TGTGCCAGCAGTTTCTCTCTAGCGGGTCTCTCCTACGAGCAGTACTTC. V gene TRBV28 combines with J gene TRBJ2-7; 8 positions match TRBD2. V lost 3 bases and J lost 0; bases outside the gene matches: 7. The CDR3 contains 16 residues. The germline CDR1 and CDR2 sequences are MDHEN and SYDVKM.

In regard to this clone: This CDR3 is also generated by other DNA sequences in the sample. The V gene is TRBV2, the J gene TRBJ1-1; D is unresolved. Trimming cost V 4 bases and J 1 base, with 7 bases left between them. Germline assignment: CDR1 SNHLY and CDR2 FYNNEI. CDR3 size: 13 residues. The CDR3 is CASSGGGNTEAFF. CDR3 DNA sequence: TGTGCCAGCAGTGGGGGAGGGAACACTGAAGCTTTCTTT.

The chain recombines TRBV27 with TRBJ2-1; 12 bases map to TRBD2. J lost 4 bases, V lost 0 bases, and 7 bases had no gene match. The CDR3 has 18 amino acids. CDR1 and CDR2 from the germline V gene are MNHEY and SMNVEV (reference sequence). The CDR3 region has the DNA TGTGCCAGCAGTTTATCAGGACTAGCGGGGTTAATATACAATGAGCAGTTCTTC. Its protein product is CASSLSGLAGLIYNEQFF.

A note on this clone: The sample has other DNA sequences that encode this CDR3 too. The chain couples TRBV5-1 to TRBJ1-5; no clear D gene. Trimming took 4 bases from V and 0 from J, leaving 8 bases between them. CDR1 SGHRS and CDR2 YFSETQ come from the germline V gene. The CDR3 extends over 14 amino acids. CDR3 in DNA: TGCGCCAGCAGCCCGGGCAATAGCAATCAGCCCCAGCATTTT. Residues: CASSPGNSNQPQHF.

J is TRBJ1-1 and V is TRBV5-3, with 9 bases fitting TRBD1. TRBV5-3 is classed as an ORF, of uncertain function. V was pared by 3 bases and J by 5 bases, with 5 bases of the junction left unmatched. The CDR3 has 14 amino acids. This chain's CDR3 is CARSWKTGGTEAFF. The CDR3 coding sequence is TGTGCCAGAAGCTGGAAGACAGGGGGTACTGAAGCTTTCTTT.

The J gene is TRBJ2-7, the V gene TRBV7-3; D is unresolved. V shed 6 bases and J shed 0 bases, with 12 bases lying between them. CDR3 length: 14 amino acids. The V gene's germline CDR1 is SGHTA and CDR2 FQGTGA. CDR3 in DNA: TGTGCCAGCAGGCCCCACCACACCTCCTACGAGCAGTACTTC. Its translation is CASRPHHTSYEQYF.

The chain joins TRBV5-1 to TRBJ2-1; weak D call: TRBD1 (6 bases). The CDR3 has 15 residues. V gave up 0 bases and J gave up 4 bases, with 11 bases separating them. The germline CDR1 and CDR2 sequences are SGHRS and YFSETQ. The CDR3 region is CASSLDRDLYNEQFF. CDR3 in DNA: TGCGCCAGCAGCTTGGACAGGGACCTATACAATGAGCAGTTCTTC.

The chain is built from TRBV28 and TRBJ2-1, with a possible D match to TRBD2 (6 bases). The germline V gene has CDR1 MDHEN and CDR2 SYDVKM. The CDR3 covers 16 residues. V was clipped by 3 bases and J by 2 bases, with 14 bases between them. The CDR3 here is CASSLMGLLTYNEQFF. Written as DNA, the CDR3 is TGTGCCAGCAGTTTGATGGGACTCCTAACCTACAATGAGCAGTTCTTC.